These 30 T cell receptor beta chains share one sample of origin, sequenced in a study of T cell clonotyping in hematopoietic cell transplantation. The repertoire was sequenced with immunoSEQ multiplex PCR; TCRdb's copy has only in-frame clones and lacks some. The table records roughly 16,000 clones, around 93% of them present only once. Specified time point: recipient sample about 28 days before transplant, after cytoreduction. The material sequenced was peripheral blood mononuclear cells, taken before stem cell transplant. These receptors all come from a man aged 18 to 35 with biphenotypic leukemia. Some clones in this sample may be carry-over from other donors' samples.

V usage is TRBV2 and J usage is TRBJ2-3; TRBD2 agrees at 8 bases. V shed 2 bases and J 0 bases; nucleotides not matched to a gene: 1. This CDR3 is built from 15 residues. CDR1 is SNHLY and CDR2 is FYNNEI in the germline V gene. The CDR3 DNA sequence: TGTGCCAGCAGTGAACAGCGGGGGAGCACAGATACGCAGTATTTT. It codes for CASSEQRGSTDTQYF.

The V call is TRBV29-1, the J call TRBJ2-7, with D perhaps matching TRBD1 (5 bases). This CDR3 is built from 12 residues. V lost 4 bases to trimming and J lost 6 bases, with 13 bases between them. Germline lookup yields CDR1 SQVTM and CDR2 ANQGSEA. CDR3 sequence (DNA): TGCAGCGTTGTAGGGGCGCGAGCCGAGCAGTACTTC. Translating it yields CSVVGARAEQYF.

V is TRBV2 and J is TRBJ2-7; 9 bases agree with TRBD1. The CDR3 loop spans 16 amino acids. Trimming at V came to 6 bases and at J to 6 bases, leaving 15 bases not matched to a gene. CDR1 is SNHLY and CDR2 is FYNNEI in the germline V gene. The DNA for the CDR3 is TGTGCCAGCAGCCTCCTCGGGACAGGGCTTTCGAGCGAGCAGTACTTC. It is translated as CASSLLGTGLSSEQYF. Looking up the rest from reference TRBV2 and TRBJ2-7 gives the full variable domain: EPEVTQTPSHQVTQMGQEVILRCVPISNHLYFYWYRQILGQKVEFLVSFYNNEISEKSEIFDDQFSVERPDGSNFTLKIRSTKLEDSAMYFCASSLLGTGLSSEQYFGPGTRLTVT.

The genes are TRBV29-1 and TRBJ2-7, with D tentatively TRBD1 (5 bases). The CDR3 spans 12 residues. Trimming removed 6 bases from V and 0 bases from J, with 9 bases in between. Germline lookup yields CDR1 SQVTM and CDR2 ANQGSEA. This CDR3 is CSVLDSSYEQYF. In nucleotides, the CDR3 is TGCAGCGTGCTCGACAGCTCCTACGAGCAGTACTTC.

The chain combines TRBV2 with TRBJ1-2; 7 bases match TRBD1. Trimming took 6 bases from V and 8 from J; bases not matched to a gene: 12. Germline values: CDR1 SNHLY, CDR2 FYNNEI. The CDR3 runs 14 residues. Here the CDR3 DNA reads TGTGCCAGCAGGCCGGGAAGGGGGCGTTGGGGCTACACCTTC. This codes for CASRPGRGRWGYTF.

The chain has TRBV7-6 and TRBJ1-1, with D perhaps TRBD1 (5 bases). The CDR3 has 14 amino acids. The germline V gene encodes CDR1 SGHVS and CDR2 FNYEAQ. V gave up 1 base and J gave up 3 bases, with 9 bases separating them. The CDR3 nucleotides are TGTGCCAGCAGCTTAGGCATGGGGCACACTGAAGCTTTCTTT. Its translation: CASSLGMGHTEAFF.

This clone was recorded once. The J gene is TRBJ1-4, the V gene TRBV29-1; 7 nucleotides match TRBD1. Per germline, CDR1 SQVTM and CDR2 ANQGSEA. The CDR3 spans 13 residues. Trimming removed 5 bases from V and 8 bases from J; junction bases left unmatched: 8. CDR3 bases: TGCAGCGTTAGGGGACAGAGGGGGGAAAAACTGTTTTTT. It yields the protein CSVRGQRGEKLFF.

The rearrangement uses TRBV2 and TRBJ2-7; 8 bases align to TRBD2. Germline values: CDR1 SNHLY, CDR2 FYNNEI. The trim removed 4 bases at V and 3 bases at J, leaving 11 bases unmatched. The CDR3 has 16 residues. The CDR3 bases are TGTGCCAGCAGTGTGGTGCTCGGGGGGGACTACTACGAGCAGTACTTC. It yields the protein CASSVVLGGDYYEQYF. The complete variable domain, with remaining parts taken from reference TRBV2 and TRBJ2-7, reads EPEVTQTPSHQVTQMGQEVILRCVPISNHLYFYWYRQILGQKVEFLVSFYNNEISEKSEIFDDQFSVERPDGSNFTLKIRSTKLEDSAMYFCASSVVLGGDYYEQYFGPGTRLTVT.

This chain links TRBV7-6 with TRBJ1-6, with 12 nucleotides matching TRBD1. Trimming removed 4 bases from V and 10 bases from J; junction bases left unmatched: 8. This CDR3 spans 16 amino acids. Germline CDR1 and CDR2: SGHVS and FNYEAQ. The CDR3 sequence is CASSSRDRGRGSPLHF. For the CDR3, the DNA is TGTGCCAGCAGCTCCCGGGACAGGGGGCGAGGATCACCCCTCCACTTT.

The chain uses TRBV5-1 and TRBJ1-4; D not resolved. This CDR3 region has 14 residues. Germline loops: CDR1 SGHRS, CDR2 YFSETQ. V was pared by 0 bases and J by 8 bases, with 11 bases between. CDR3 loop: CASSLGVVGEKLFF. The CDR3, as DNA: TGCGCCAGCAGCTTGGGAGTAGTGGGAGAAAAACTGTTTTTT.

This clone is categorized as medium-sized. The chain is built from TRBV19 and TRBJ1-1; D unclear. The V end lost 3 bases, the J end lost 2 bases, and 10 bases lay between the germline ends. The CDR3 consists of 14 residues. The germline V gene has CDR1 LNHDA and CDR2 SQIVND (reference sequence). CDR3 in DNA: TGTGCCAGTAGTATTGATGGGCCTAACACTGAAGCTTTCTTT. Translating gives CASSIDGPNTEAFF.

V and J are TRBV6-5 and TRBJ1-6, with TRBD1 identical over 7 bases. The junction had 7 bases not matched to a gene; V was cut back by 7 bases and J by 7 bases. The germline gives CDR1 MNHEY, CDR2 SVGAGI. CDR3 length equals 14 residues. The CDR3 sequence: CASTIGTANSPLHF. The CDR3 DNA sequence: TGTGCCAGCACCATCGGGACAGCGAATTCACCCCTCCACTTT.

The CDR3 region is CASSPRGQSYEQYF. In nucleotides, the CDR3 is TGTGCCAGTAGTCCTAGGGGACAGTCCTACGAGCAGTACTTC. The V and J genes are TRBV19 and TRBJ2-7; 7 positions match TRBD1. The CDR3 is 14 amino acids. With V trimmed by 5 bases and J by 1 base, 5 bases remained unmatched. Germline V CDR1 and CDR2: LNHDA, SQIVND (reference sequence).

The chain combines TRBV30 with TRBJ2-3; D is undetermined. V was cut by 3 bases and J by 2 bases, with 12 bases left in between. In germline, CDR1 is GTSNPN, CDR2 SVGIG (reference sequence). The CDR3 extends over 14 amino acids. As DNA, the CDR3 is TGTGCCTGGAGGGTAATGACACTCACAGATACGCAGTATTTT. Translated, it gives CAWRVMTLTDTQYF.

This clone was found once. DNA for the CDR3: TGTGCCAGTAGGGGAATCGGACAGGGAGGAGCGGATACGCAGTATTTT. Its protein product is CASRGIGQGGADTQYF. The rearrangement links TRBV19 to TRBJ2-3; 8 nucleotides match TRBD1. The CDR3 extends over 16 amino acids. In germline, CDR1 is LNHDA, CDR2 SQIVND (reference sequence). The trim removed 6 bases at V and 6 bases at J, leaving 14 bases unmatched.

The chain couples TRBV30 to TRBJ1-6; D may be TRBD1 (6 bases). Germline CDR1 is GTSNPN and CDR2 is SVGIG (reference sequence). V was pared by 8 bases and J by 9 bases, with 26 bases between. The CDR3 is made up of 16 amino acids. For the CDR3, the DNA is TGTGCCGGATGGGGTACAGGGACCGGGGGGCTTTCACCCCTCCACTTT. This sequence encodes CAGWGTGTGGLSPLHF. Supplemented by reference TRBV30 and TRBJ1-6, the full variable domain reads SQTIHQWPATLVQPVGSPLSLECTVEGTSNPNLYWYRQAAGRGLQLLFYSVGIGQISSEVPQNLSASRPQDRQFILSSKKLLLSDSGFYLCAGWGTGTGGLSPLHFGNGTRLTVT.

This chain connects TRBV30 to TRBJ2-1, with 11 bases fitting TRBD1. CDR3 length equals 14 residues. V lost 5 bases, J lost 4 bases, and 4 bases stayed unmatched. Germline-derived CDR1 and CDR2 are GTSNPN and SVGIG (reference sequence). CDR3 DNA sequence: TGTGCCTGGCGCCGGGACAGGGGGTACAATGAGCAGTTCTTC. This sequence encodes CAWRRDRGYNEQFF.

The V gene is TRBV28, the J gene TRBJ1-6; D unresolved. The CDR3 runs to 14 residues. V lost 7 bases and J 10 bases, leaving 17 bases between the germline ends. Germline values: CDR1 MDHEN, CDR2 SYDVKM. The CDR3 bases are TGTGCCAGCAACTTGGGGAGGGTGAGATCACCCCTCCACTTT. This gives the protein CASNLGRVRSPLHF.

The chain carries TRBV25-1 and TRBJ1-2, with 7 bases that match TRBD1. The CDR3 is made up of 15 amino acids. The germline V gene encodes CDR1 MGHDK and CDR2 SYGVNS. The V and J ends lost 2 bases and 7 bases, in that order; junction bases with no gene match: 10. CDR3 sequence: CASSENPTGAGGYTF. CDR3 coding DNA: TGTGCCAGCAGTGAAAACCCCACAGGGGCAGGTGGCTACACCTTC.

This clone was seen only once. Additional DNA sequences in this sample encode the identical CDR3. This chain connects TRBV5-1 to TRBJ2-5; D is perhaps TRBD1 or TRBD2 (5 bases each). Trimming removed 0 bases from V and 5 bases from J, with 11 bases in between. CDR1 and CDR2 from the germline V gene are SGHRS and YFSETQ. The CDR3 has 14 residues. The DNA for the CDR3 is TGCGCCAGCAGCTTGGTTTCCGAGGGGGAGACCCAGTACTTC. Residues: CASSLVSEGETQYF. The entire variable domain, with the rest obtained from reference TRBV5-1 and TRBJ2-5, is as follows: KAGVTQTPRYLIKTRGQQVTLSCSPISGHRSVSWYQQTPGQGLQFLFEYFSETQRNKGNFPGRFSGRQFSNSRSEMNVSTLELGDSALYLCASSLVSEGETQYFGPGTRLLVL.

This chain joins TRBV28 and TRBJ2-3; the D is unclear. Trimming removed 2 bases from V and 2 bases from J, with 8 bases in between. Germline CDR1 is MDHEN and CDR2 is SYDVKM. This CDR3 is 14 amino acids long. CDR3 residues: CASSLVTLTDTQYF. In DNA, the CDR3 is TGTGCCAGCAGTTTAGTGACACTCACAGATACGCAGTATTTT.

The chain carries TRBV2 and TRBJ2-6; no firm D call. V lost 4 bases to trimming and J lost 5 bases, with 0 bases between them. This CDR3 is 11 amino acids long. Germline CDR1 and CDR2: SNHLY and FYNNEI. CDR3: CASSGANVLTF. Here the CDR3 DNA reads TGTGCCAGCAGTGGGGCCAACGTCCTGACTTTC.

This clone was picked up one time. The rearrangement uses TRBV11-3 and TRBJ1-2, with 7 bases identical to TRBD1. The CDR3 contains 13 residues. V lost 5 bases to trimming and J lost 3 bases; unmatched junction nucleotides: 3. Germline CDR1 reads SGHNT; CDR2 reads YENEEA. The DNA for the CDR3 is TGTGCCAGCAGCCCGACAGGGTACTATGGCTACACCTTC. As protein: CASSPTGYYGYTF.

This chain uses TRBV7-2 with TRBJ2-1; tentatively, D is TRBD2 (6 bases). Germline CDR1 reads SGHTA; CDR2 reads FQGNSA. This CDR3 contains 15 residues. The germline V and J ends were trimmed by 0 bases and 9 bases, with 15 bases remaining between them. DNA of the CDR3: TGTGCCAGCAGCTTAGCGCAGACTAGAGCTGCTGAGCAGTTCTTC. Its protein is CASSLAQTRAAEQFF.

This clone appeared once. V is TRBV7-2 and J is TRBJ2-3; 13 nucleotides line up with TRBD2. CDR3 length: 18 residues. V shed 6 bases, J shed 5 bases, and the junction held 14 bases outside the gene matches. Germline V gene sequence: CDR1 SGHTA, CDR2 FQGNSA. The CDR3 nucleotides are TGTGCCAGCAGACCCAAACTACTAGCGGGGGGGCCTCTAGATACGCAGTATTTT. This sequence encodes CASRPKLLAGGPLDTQYF.

With regard to this clone: Other DNA sequences from this sample encode an identical CDR3 as well. The chain combines TRBV5-6 with TRBJ2-7; no clear D. The CDR3 runs 13 residues. The V and J ends lost 2 bases and 1 base respectively, with 7 bases between them. CDR1 is SGHDT and CDR2 is YYEEEE in the germline V gene. CDR3 DNA sequence: TGTGCCAGCAGCTTTGGACGATCCTACGAGCAGTACTTC. Amino acids: CASSFGRSYEQYF.

The J gene is TRBJ1-6, the V gene TRBV19, with unresolved D. The length of the CDR3 is 15 residues. Germline V gene data show CDR1 as LNHDA and CDR2 as SQIVND (reference sequence). Trimming cost V 2 bases and J 11 bases, with 16 bases left between them. The CDR3 DNA is TGTGCCAGTAGTATATCGGGCAGGCGCGGGCCACCCCTCCACTTT. Its protein is CASSISGRRGPPLHF.

The chain carries TRBV27 and TRBJ2-7; D is ambiguous. Per germline, CDR1 MNHEY and CDR2 SMNVEV (reference sequence). The CDR3 is 13 amino acids. Trimming pared 10 bases from V and 4 bases from J, leaving 17 bases between. CDR3 nucleotide sequence: TGTGCCACCTCCCCGGTGGGCTTATACGAGCAGTACTTC. Its translation: CATSPVGLYEQYF.

The CDR3: CAISEYREQGQPQHF. CDR3 DNA sequence: TGTGCCATCAGTGAGTACAGGGAACAAGGCCAGCCCCAGCATTTT. This chain links TRBV10-3 with TRBJ1-5; tentative D call: TRBD1 (6 bases). The V end was cut by 1 base, the J end by 7 bases, with 14 bases between. The germline CDR1 and CDR2 sequences are ENHRY and SYGVKD. The CDR3 consists of 15 residues.

A remark on this clone: Its ends do not fully match the called genes, so a read error is possible. This rearrangement joins TRBV5-1 to TRBJ2-5, with 11 nucleotides matching TRBD2. CDR1 is SGHRS and CDR2 is YFSETQ in the germline V gene. This CDR3 has 15 residues. The CDR3 loop reads CASSSGLADQGTQYF. For the CDR3, the DNA is TGCGCCAGCAGCTCGGGACTAGCGGACCAAGGGACCCAGTACTTC.